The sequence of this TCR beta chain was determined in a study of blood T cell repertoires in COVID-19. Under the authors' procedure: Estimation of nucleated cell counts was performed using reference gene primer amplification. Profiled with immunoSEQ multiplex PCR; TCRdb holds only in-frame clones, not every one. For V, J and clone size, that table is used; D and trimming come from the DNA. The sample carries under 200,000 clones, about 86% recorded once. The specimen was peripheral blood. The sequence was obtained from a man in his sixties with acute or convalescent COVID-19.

Written as DNA, the CDR3 is TGTGCCAGCTCGGACGGGACTAGCGCGTACGAGCAGTACTTC. Protein product: CASSDGTSAYEQYF. The rearrangement joins TRBV18 to TRBJ2-7, with 10 bases fitting TRBD2. CDR1 KGHSH and CDR2 LQKENI come from the germline V gene. The CDR3 has 14 residues. The V gene end was trimmed by 6 bases and the J gene end by 4 bases; junction bases not matched to a gene: 6.